The present entry profiles one T cell receptor beta chain with its context. Its antigen remains unknown. The authors deemed Graves' hyperthyroidism stable absent ophthalmopathy progression within 18 months. These data are taken from a study of T cells in Graves' hyperthyroidism and ophthalmopathy. V was pared by 4 bases and J by 8 bases, with 6 bases of the junction left unmatched. Germline-derived CDR1 and CDR2 are MNHEY and SMNVEV (reference sequence). The CDR3 is 14 residues long. The source material, RNA transcripts, was used to amplify TCR beta CDR3 regions. HTBI primers drove first-round RT-PCR of the TCR CDR3. TCRdb redid the calling of the multiplex PCR reads with MiXCR, one entry per CDR3 protein. The top ten clones hold over 45% of a sample with 300,000 to 400,000 distinct CDR3 sequences, around 23% of them seen once. Study observations and caveats: Most thyroid clonotypes expanded above 0.001 were also detected in blood. The model foresaw ophthalmopathy a median around 6 months prior to onset.

The sample consisted of blood. The clonotype comes from a woman aged 45-65 years with Graves' hyperthyroidism. The chain recombines TRBV27 with TRBJ1-4, with 8 bases matching TRBD1. DNA for the CDR3: TGTGCCAGCAGTTCCCCCGGACAGGGCGAAAAACTGTTTTTT. This codes for CASSSPGQGEKLFF.